This T cell receptor (beta chain) originates from a study of blood T cell repertoires in COVID-19. About the study: The United States, Italy and Spain were the sources of the acute and convalescent COVID-19 samples. Sources were T cells, B-cell-depleted T cells, or PBMCs; the material itself was cDNA or gDNA.

Losses at the gene ends were 6 bases for V and 7 bases for J; bases not matched to a gene: 5. The CDR3 runs to 12 residues. The germline V gene has CDR1 SEHNR and CDR2 FQNEAQ (reference sequence). Under the authors' procedure: Reference gene primer amplification gave estimated nucleated cell counts. TCRdb's copy holds only in-frame clones and misses some; the assay was immunoSEQ multiplex PCR. Clonal size and the V and J genes are those of that table, whereas D and trimming came from the DNA. The sample includes roughly 250,000 clones, 81% of them seen just once. The chain combines TRBV7-9 with TRBJ1-1; 7 bases map to TRBD1. The specimen sequenced was peripheral blood. This TCR came from a woman aged 55-69 years with active or convalescent COVID-19. The CDR3 loop is CASRPTGDEAFF. CDR3 coding DNA: TGTGCCAGCAGGCCTACAGGGGATGAAGCTTTCTTT.